The present TCR beta chain was sequenced within a study of cytomegalovirus exposure and HLA in healthy donors. PCR used 60 Vbeta primers and 13 Jbeta primers. Generated by immunoSEQ multiplex PCR, the TCRdb table keeps only in-frame clones and is missing some. The sample includes about 78,000 clones, 55% to 85% seen only once; the top ten take 8.5% to 14%. General study points: The investigators catalogued 180 or so TCR beta chains as cytomegalovirus-associated.

Nominally healthy donors were sampled, though unrecorded immune exposures were likely. The CDR3 consists of 13 residues. With 3 bases clipped from V and 2 bases from J, the junction kept 2 bases outside the gene matches. CDR1 is SGHRS and CDR2 is YFSETQ in the germline V gene. Worth noting for this clone: What it binds is not known.

This chain connects TRBV5-1 to TRBJ2-7; TRBD1 agrees at 7 bases. The source of this sequence is a woman aged 40 to 49 in good health and CMV-seropositive. Sequencing was carried out using PBMCs. DNA for the CDR3: TGCGCCAGCAGCTGGGACAGCCCCTACGAGCAGTACTTC. This codes for CASSWDSPYEQYF.